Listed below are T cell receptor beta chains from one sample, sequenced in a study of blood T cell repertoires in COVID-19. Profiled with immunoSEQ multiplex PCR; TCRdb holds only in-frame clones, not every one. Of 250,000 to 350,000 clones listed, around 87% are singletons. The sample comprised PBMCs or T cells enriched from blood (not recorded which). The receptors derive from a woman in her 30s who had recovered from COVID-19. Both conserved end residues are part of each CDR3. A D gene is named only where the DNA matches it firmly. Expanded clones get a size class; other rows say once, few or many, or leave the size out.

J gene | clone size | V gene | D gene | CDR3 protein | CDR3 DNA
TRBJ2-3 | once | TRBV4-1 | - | CASSQANTDTQYF | TGCGCCAGCAGCCAGGCCAATACAGATACGCAGTATTTT
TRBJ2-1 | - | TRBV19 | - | CASSHDKSSYNEQFF | TGTGCCAGTAGTCACGACAAGAGCTCCTACAATGAGCAGTTCTTC
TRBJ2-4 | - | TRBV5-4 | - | CASSLAGLGMRDIQYF | TGTGCCAGCAGCTTGGCCGGCTTAGGTATGAGGGACATTCAGTACTTC
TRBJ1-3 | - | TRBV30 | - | CAWSLTPIRSGNTIYF | TGTGCCTGGAGCCTTACTCCTATCCGCTCTGGAAACACCATATATTTT
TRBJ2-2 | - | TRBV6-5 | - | CASTPHTNTGELFF | TGTGCCAGCACCCCCCACACGAACACCGGGGAGCTGTTTTTT
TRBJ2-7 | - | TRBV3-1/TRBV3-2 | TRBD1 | CASSQPGQGMYEQYF | TGTGCCAGCAGCCAACCGGGACAGGGGATGTACGAGCAGTACTTC
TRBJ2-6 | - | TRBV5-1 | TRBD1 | CASSWDSSGANVLTF | TGCGCCAGCAGCTGGGACAGCTCTGGGGCCAACGTCCTGACTTTC
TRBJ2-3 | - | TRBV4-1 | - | CASSPRSNQGSQYF | TGCGCCAGCAGCCCAAGATCCAATCAGGGATCGCAGTATTTT
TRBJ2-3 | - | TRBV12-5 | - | CASGGTGQLGDTQYF | TGTGCTAGTGGGGGTACAGGCCAACTGGGAGATACGCAGTATTTT
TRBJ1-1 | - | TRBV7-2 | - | CASSLLPSDSEAFF | TGTGCCAGCAGCTTATTGCCAAGTGACAGTGAAGCTTTCTTT
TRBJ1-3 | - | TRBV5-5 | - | CASSLGAYYSGNTIYF | TGTGCCAGCAGCTTGGGGGCCTATTACTCTGGAAACACCATATATTTT
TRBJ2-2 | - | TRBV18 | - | CASSPPDTPNTGELFF | TGTGCCAGCTCACCACCCGACACCCCGAACACCGGGGAGCTGTTTTTT
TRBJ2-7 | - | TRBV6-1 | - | CASSELRAGSYEQYF | TGTGCCAGCAGTGAATTACGGGCGGGCTCCTACGAGCAGTACTTC
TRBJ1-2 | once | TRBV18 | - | CASSTTFTHGYTF | TGTGCCAGCTCAACGACTTTCACTCACGGCTACACCTTC
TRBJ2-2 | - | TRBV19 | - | CASSAGFNTGELFF | TGTGCCAGTAGTGCGGGGTTTAACACCGGGGAGCTGTTTTTT
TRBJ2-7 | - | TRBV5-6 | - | CASSLKWWQGSEQYF | TGTGCCAGCAGCTTGAAGTGGTGGCAGGGTAGCGAGCAGTACTTC
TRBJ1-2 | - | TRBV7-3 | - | CASSLRGSTNYGYTF | TGTGCCAGCAGCTTACGAGGCAGTACTAACTATGGCTACACCTTC
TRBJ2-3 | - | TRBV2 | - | CASRWTRLKTPSTDTQYF | TGTGCCAGCAGATGGACTCGGCTGAAGACCCCTAGCACAGATACGCAGTATTTT
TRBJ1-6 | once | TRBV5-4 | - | CASSLAGGVSSSPLHF | TGTGCCAGCAGCTTGGCCGGTGGAGTCTCCTCCTCACCCCTCCACTTT
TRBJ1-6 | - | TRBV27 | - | CASSLDVLLGPLHF | TGTGCCAGCAGTTTAGACGTTCTCCTAGGACCCCTCCACTTT
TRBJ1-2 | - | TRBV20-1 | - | CSASFLDGFYGYTF | TGCAGTGCTAGTTTCCTCGATGGCTTCTATGGCTACACCTTC
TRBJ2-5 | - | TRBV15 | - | CATSSFFSGGRETQYF | TGTGCCACCAGCAGTTTTTTTTCCGGGGGGCGTGAGACCCAGTACTTC
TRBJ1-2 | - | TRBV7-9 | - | CASSFGTRYGYTF | TGTGCCAGCAGCTTTGGGACACGCTATGGCTACACCTTC
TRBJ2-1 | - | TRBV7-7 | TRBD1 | CASSSGTGAYNEQFF | TGTGCCAGCAGCTCCGGGACAGGGGCCTACAATGAGCAGTTCTTC
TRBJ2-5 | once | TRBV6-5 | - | CASGPPGLRVTQYF | TGTGCCAGCGGGCCCCCAGGGTTGAGAGTGACCCAGTACTTC
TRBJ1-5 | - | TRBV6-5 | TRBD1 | CASSWDRGEQPQHF | TGTGCCAGCAGTTGGGACAGGGGGGAACAGCCCCAGCATTTT
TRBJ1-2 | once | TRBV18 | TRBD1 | CASSPGPGQGAAGYTF | TGTGCCAGCTCCCCCGGCCCGGGACAGGGGGCGGCTGGCTACACCTTC
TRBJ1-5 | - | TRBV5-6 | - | CASSLRRAGVQQPQHF | TGTGCCAGCAGCTTGAGACGGGCGGGGGTCCAGCAGCCCCAGCATTTT
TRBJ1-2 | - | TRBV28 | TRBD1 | CASSLRQGALRSYTF | TGTGCCAGCAGTTTGAGACAGGGGGCGCTAAGGAGCTACACCTTC
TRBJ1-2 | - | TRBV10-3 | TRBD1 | CAISESGQGEDGYTF | TGTGCCATCAGTGAGTCAGGACAGGGAGAGGATGGCTACACCTTC
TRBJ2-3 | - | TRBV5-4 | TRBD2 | CASSPTAGGFVTDTQYF | TGTGCCAGCAGCCCAACGGCGGGGGGTTTCGTCACAGATACGCAGTATTTT
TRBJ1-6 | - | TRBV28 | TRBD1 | CASSLPDRVDSPLHF | TGTGCCAGCAGTCTTCCGGACAGGGTGGACTCACCCCTCCACTTT
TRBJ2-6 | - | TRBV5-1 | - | CASSLRTVLSGANVLTF | TGCGCCAGCAGCTTAAGGACAGTCCTTTCTGGGGCCAACGTCCTGACTTTC
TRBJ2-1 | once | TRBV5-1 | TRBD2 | CASSAGLAGAAYNEQFF | TGCGCCAGCAGCGCGGGACTAGCGGGGGCTGCATACAATGAGCAGTTCTTC
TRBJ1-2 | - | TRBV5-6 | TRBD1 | CASSFRGPYYGYTF | TGTGCCAGCAGCTTCAGGGGGCCTTACTATGGCTACACCTTC
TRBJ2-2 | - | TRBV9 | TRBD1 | CASSPRTGEAGELFF | TGTGCCAGCAGCCCGCGGACAGGGGAGGCCGGGGAGCTGTTTTTT
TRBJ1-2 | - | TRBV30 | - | CAWRPGQICPGYTF | TGTGCCTGGAGACCCGGACAGATCTGTCCTGGCTACACCTTC
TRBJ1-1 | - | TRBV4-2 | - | CASSQSWGQDQDGAFF | TGTGCCAGCAGCCAATCCTGGGGGCAGGACCAAGACGGAGCTTTCTTT
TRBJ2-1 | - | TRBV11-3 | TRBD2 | CASSLSSGGGSYNEQFF | TGTGCCAGCAGCTTATCGAGCGGGGGGGGCTCCTACAATGAGCAGTTCTTC
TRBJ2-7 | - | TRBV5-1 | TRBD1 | CASSWDSSVVPEQYF | TGCGCCAGCAGCTGGGACAGTTCGGTCGTCCCTGAGCAGTACTTC
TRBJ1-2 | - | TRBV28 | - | CASSLQENYGYTF | TGTGCCAGCAGTTTACAGGAAAACTATGGCTACACCTTC
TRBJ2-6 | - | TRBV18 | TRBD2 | CASSPGWLAGVSGANVLTF | TGTGCCAGCTCACCAGGTTGGCTAGCGGGGGTCTCTGGGGCCAACGTCCTGACTTTC
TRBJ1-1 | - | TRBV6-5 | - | CASRTRGGEAFF | TGTGCCAGCAGGACTAGGGGGGGTGAAGCTTTCTTT
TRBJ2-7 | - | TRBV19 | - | CASSRGSGIEQYF | TGTGCCAGTAGCAGGGGTTCTGGGATCGAGCAGTACTTC
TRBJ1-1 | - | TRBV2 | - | CASSGQIGAFF | TGTGCCAGCAGTGGACAGATCGGAGCTTTCTTT
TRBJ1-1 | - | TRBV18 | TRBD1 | CASSLSGTGNTEAFF | TGTGCCAGCTCACTTTCCGGGACAGGGAACACTGAAGCTTTCTTT
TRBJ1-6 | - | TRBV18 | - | CASSPNVAKGSGSPLHF | TGTGCCAGCTCCCCCAACGTGGCGAAAGGATCAGGATCACCCCTCCACTTT
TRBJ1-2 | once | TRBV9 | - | CASSSSDSYGYTF | TGTGCCAGCAGCTCCTCCGACAGTTATGGCTACACCTTC
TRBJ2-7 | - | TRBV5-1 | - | CASSRQVSSYEQYF | TGCGCCAGCAGCCGACAGGTTAGCTCCTACGAGCAGTACTTC
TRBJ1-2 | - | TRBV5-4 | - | CASSTTSGSYGYTF | TGTGCCAGCAGCACAACTAGTGGATCCTATGGCTACACCTTC
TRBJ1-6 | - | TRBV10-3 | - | CAISELLPRNSPLHF | TGTGCCATCAGTGAGCTACTCCCACGTAATTCACCCCTCCACTTT
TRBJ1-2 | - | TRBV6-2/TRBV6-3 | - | CASSYSISGISGYTF | TGTGCCAGCAGTTACTCCATTTCAGGAATCAGTGGCTACACCTTC
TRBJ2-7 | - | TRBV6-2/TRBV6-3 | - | CASSRGFPSYEQYF | TGTGCCAGCAGTCGGGGTTTTCCGTCCTACGAGCAGTACTTC
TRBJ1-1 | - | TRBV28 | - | CASRGANTEAFF | TGTGCCAGCCGGGGGGCGAACACTGAAGCTTTCTTT